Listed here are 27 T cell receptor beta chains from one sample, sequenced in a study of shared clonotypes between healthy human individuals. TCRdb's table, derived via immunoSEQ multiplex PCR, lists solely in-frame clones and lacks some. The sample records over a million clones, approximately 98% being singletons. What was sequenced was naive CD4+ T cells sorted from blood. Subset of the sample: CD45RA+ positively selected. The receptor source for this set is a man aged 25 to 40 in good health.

In DNA, the CDR3 is TGTGCCAGCAGTTACTGGGAGGCGAACACCGGGGAGCTGTTTTTT. Protein: CASSYWEANTGELFF. J is TRBJ2-2 and V is TRBV6-5, with a weak D call TRBD2 (6 bases). Trimming pared 1 base from V and 0 bases from J, leaving 6 bases between. CDR3 length: 15 residues. Germline V gene lookup returns CDR1 MNHEY and CDR2 SVGAGI.

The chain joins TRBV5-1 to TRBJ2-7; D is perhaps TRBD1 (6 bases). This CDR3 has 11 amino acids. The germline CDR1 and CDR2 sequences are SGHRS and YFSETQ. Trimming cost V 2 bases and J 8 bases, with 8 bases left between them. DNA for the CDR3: TGCGCCAGCAGCTTTGGGGACAAGCAGTACTTC. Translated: CASSFGDKQYF.

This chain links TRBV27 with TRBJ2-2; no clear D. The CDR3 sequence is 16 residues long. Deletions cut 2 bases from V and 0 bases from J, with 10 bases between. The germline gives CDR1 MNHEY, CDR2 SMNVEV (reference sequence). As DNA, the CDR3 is TGTGCCAGCAGTTTAACCAGGAGAGCGAACACCGGGGAGCTGTTTTTT. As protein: CASSLTRRANTGELFF.

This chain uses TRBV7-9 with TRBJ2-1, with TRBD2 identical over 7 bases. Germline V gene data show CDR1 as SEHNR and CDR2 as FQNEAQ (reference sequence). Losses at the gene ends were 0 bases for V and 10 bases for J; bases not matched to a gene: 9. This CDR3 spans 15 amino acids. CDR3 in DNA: TGTGCCAGCAGCTTAGCGGGGGAGGGGACCTGGGAGCAGTTCTTC. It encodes CASSLAGEGTWEQFF.

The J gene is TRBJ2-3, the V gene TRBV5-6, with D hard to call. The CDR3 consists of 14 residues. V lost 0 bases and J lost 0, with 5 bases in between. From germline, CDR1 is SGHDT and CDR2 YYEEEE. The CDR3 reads CASSLGGSTDTQYF. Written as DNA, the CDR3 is TGTGCCAGCAGCTTGGGGGGTAGCACAGATACGCAGTATTTT.

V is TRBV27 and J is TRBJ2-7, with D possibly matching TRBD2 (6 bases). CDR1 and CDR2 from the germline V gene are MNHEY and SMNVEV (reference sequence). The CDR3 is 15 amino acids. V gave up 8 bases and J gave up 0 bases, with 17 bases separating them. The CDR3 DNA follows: TGTGCCAGCCCCCTTGAACAGCGGGTCTCCTACGAGCAGTACTTC. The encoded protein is CASPLEQRVSYEQYF.

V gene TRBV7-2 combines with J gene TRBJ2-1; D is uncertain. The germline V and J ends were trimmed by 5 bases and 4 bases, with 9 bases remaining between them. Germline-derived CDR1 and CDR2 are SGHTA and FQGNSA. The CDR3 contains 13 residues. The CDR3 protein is CASSPGTYNEQFF. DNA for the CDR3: TGTGCCAGCAGCCCCGGAACATACAATGAGCAGTTCTTC. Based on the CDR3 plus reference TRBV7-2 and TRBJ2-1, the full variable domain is GAGVSQSPSNKVTEKGKDVELRCDPISGHTALYWYRQSLGQGLEFLIYFQGNSAPDKSGLPSDRFSAERTGGSVSTLTIQRTQQEDSAVYLCASSPGTYNEQFFGPGTRLTVL.

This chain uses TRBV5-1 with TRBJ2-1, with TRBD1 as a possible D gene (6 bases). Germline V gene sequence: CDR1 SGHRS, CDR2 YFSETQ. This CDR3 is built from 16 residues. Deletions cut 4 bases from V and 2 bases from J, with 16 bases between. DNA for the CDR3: TGCGCCAGCAGCCTGGGGGCCCAAGGTGCCTACAATGAGCAGTTCTTC. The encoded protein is CASSLGAQGAYNEQFF.

The CDR3 loop reads CAWGGGLGRGAEAFF. In nucleotides, the CDR3 is TGTGCCTGGGGCGGCGGGCTTGGCAGGGGGGCTGAAGCTTTCTTT. The chain links TRBV30 to TRBJ1-1, with TRBD1 matching 7 bases. Germline values: CDR1 GTSNPN, CDR2 SVGIG (reference sequence). J gave up 6 bases and V 5 bases, and 15 bases lay outside the gene matches. This CDR3 spans 15 amino acids.

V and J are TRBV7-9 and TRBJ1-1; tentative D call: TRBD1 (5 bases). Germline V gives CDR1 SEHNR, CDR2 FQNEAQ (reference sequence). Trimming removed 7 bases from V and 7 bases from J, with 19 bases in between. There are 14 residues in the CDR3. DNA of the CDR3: TGTGCCAGCATCACTAGAGGGGATGGGAGTGAAGCTTTCTTT. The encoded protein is CASITRGDGSEAFF.

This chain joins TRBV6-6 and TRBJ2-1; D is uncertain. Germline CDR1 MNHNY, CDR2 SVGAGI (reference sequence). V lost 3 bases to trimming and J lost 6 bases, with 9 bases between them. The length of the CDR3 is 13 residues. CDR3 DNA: TGTGCCAGCAGTTATCCTGATAGCAATGAGCAGTTCTTC. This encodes CASSYPDSNEQFF.

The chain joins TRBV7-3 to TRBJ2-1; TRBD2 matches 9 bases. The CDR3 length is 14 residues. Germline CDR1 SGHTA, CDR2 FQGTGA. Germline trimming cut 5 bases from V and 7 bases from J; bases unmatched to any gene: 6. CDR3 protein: CASSNSGSHNEQFF. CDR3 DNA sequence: TGTGCCAGCAGCAATAGCGGGAGTCATAATGAGCAGTTCTTC.

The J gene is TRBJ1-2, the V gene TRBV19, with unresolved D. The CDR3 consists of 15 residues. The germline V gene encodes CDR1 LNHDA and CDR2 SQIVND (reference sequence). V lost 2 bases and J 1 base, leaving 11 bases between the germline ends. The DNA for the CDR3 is TGTGCCAGTAGTATAAGAACAACGGGTAACTATGGCTACACCTTC. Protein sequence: CASSIRTTGNYGYTF.

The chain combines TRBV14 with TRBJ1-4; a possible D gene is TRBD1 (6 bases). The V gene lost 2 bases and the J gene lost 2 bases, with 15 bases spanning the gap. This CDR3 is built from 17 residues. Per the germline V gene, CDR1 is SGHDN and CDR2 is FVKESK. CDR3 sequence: CASSQSFRDTTNEKLFF. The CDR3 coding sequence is TGTGCCAGCAGCCAAAGCTTCCGGGACACTACTAATGAAAAACTGTTTTTT.

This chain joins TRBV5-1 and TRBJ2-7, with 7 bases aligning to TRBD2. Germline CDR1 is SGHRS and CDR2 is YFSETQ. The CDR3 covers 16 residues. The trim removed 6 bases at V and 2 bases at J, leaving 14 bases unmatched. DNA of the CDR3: TGCGCCAGCACCCCTCTTCTAGCGGCTTCGCCCTACGAGCAGTACTTC. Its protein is CASTPLLAASPYEQYF.

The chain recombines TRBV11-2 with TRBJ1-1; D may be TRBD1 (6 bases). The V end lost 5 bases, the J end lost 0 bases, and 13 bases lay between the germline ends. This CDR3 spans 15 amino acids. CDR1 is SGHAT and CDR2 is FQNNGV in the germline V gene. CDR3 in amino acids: CASSRNRDLNTEAFF. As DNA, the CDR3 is TGTGCCAGCAGCCGAAACAGGGACTTGAACACTGAAGCTTTCTTT.

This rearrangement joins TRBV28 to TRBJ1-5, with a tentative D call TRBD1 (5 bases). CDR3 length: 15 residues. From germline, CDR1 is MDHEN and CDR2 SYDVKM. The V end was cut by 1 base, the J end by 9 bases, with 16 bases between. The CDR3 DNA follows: TGTGCCAGCAGTTTATCTAGCCGGGGGTTACGGCCCCAGCATTTT. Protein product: CASSLSSRGLRPQHF.

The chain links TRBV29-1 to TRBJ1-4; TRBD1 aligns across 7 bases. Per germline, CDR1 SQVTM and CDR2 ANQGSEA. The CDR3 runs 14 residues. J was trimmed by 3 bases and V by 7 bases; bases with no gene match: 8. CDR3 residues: CSGLDRVSNEKLFF. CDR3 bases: TGCAGCGGGCTCGACAGGGTATCTAATGAAAAACTGTTTTTT.

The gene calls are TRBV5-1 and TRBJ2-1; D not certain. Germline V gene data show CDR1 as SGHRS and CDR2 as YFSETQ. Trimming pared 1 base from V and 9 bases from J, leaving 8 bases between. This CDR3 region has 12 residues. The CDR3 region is CASSLKGPEQFF. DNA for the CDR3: TGCGCCAGCAGCTTGAAAGGCCCTGAGCAGTTCTTC.

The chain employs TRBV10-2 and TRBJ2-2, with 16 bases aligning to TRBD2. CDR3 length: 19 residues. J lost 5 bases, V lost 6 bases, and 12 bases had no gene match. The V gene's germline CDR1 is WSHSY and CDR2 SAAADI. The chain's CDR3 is CASRTPGLAGGGETGELFF. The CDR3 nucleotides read TGCGCCAGCAGGACGCCGGGACTAGCGGGAGGGGGCGAGACCGGGGAGCTGTTTTTT.

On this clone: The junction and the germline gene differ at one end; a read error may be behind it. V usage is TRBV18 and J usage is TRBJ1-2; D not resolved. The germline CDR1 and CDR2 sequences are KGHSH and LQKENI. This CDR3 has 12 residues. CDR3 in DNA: TGTGCCAGCTCACCCCCCACGAGGCAGACCCACTTC. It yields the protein CASSPPTRQTHF.

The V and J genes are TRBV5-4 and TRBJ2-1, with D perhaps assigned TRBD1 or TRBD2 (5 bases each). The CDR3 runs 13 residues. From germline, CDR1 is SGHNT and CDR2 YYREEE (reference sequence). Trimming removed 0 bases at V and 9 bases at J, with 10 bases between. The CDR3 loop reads CASSLVGGGEQFF. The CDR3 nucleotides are TGTGCCAGCAGCTTGGTGGGTGGGGGTGAGCAGTTCTTC.

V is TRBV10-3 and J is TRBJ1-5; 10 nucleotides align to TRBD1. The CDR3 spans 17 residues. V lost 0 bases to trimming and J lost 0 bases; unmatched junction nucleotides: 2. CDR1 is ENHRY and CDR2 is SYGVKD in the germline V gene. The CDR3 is CAISESWDRGSNQPQHF. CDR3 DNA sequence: TGTGCCATCAGTGAGTCGTGGGACAGGGGTAGCAATCAGCCCCAGCATTTT.

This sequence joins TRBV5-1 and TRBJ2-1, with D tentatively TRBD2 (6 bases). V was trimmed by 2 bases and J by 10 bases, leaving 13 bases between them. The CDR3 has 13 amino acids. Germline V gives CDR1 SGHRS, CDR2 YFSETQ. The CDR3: CASSFSGRPEQFF. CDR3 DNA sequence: TGCGCCAGCAGCTTTAGCGGACGCCCCGAGCAGTTCTTC.

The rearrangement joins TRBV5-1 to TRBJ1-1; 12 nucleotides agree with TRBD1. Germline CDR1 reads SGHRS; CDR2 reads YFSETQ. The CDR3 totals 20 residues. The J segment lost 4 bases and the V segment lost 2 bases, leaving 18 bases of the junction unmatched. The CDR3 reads CASSFLRPGQGAVGGTEAFF. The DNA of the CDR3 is TGCGCCAGCAGCTTTCTTCGGCCGGGACAGGGGGCGGTAGGTGGCACTGAAGCTTTCTTT.

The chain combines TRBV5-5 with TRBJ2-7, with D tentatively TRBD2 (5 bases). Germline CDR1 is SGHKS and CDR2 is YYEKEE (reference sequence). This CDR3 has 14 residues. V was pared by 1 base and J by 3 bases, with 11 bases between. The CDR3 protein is CASSLSRVHYEQYF. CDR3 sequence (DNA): TGTGCCAGCAGCTTGTCGAGGGTCCACTACGAGCAGTACTTC.

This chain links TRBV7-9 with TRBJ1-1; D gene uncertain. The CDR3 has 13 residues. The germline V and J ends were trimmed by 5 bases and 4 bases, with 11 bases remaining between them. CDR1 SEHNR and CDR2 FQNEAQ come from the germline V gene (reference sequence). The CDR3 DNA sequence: TGTGCCAGCAGCCAGCATGGGGTCACTGAAGCTTTCTTT. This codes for CASSQHGVTEAFF.